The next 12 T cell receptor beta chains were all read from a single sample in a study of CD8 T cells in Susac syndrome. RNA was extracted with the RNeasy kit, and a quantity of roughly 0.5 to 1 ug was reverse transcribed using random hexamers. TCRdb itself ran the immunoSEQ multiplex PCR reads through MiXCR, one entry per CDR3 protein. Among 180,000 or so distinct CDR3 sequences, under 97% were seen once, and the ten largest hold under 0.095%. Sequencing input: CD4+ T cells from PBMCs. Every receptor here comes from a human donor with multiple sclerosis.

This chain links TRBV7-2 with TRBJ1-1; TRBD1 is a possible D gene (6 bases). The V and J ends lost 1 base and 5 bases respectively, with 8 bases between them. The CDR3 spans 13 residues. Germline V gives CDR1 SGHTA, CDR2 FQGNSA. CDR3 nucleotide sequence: TGTGCCAGCAGCTTAGGACAGGAGACTGAAGCTTTCTTT. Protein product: CASSLGQETEAFF.

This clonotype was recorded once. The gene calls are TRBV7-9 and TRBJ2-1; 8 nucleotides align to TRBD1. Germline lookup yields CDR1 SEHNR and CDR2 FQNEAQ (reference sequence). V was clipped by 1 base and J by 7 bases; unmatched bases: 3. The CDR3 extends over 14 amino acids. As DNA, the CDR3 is TGTGCCAGCAGCTTAGTGACAGGGGTAAATGAGCAGTTCTTC. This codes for CASSLVTGVNEQFF.

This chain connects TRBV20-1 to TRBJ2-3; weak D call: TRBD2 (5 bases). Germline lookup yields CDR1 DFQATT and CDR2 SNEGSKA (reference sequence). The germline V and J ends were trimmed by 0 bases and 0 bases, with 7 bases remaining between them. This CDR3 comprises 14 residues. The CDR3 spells CSARDPGSTDTQYF. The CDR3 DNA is TGCAGTGCTAGAGATCCGGGGAGCACAGATACGCAGTATTTT.

CDR3 loop: CASSQAYSNQPQHF. Here the CDR3 DNA reads TGTGCCAGCAGCCAGGCATATAGCAATCAGCCCCAGCATTTT. The chain is built from TRBV3-1 and TRBJ1-5; D call uncertain. There are 14 residues in the CDR3. Trimming took off 3 bases at V and 0 bases at J, with 6 bases between the two ends. The germline V gene encodes CDR1 LGHDT and CDR2 YNNKEL (reference sequence).

The CDR3 DNA is TGTGCCTGGACGACTGGGGTAAGCAATCAGCCCCAGCATTTT. It is translated as CAWTTGVSNQPQHF. The gene calls are TRBV30 and TRBJ1-5; D is unresolved. The germline CDR1 and CDR2 sequences are GTSNPN and SVGIG (reference sequence). The CDR3 sequence is 14 residues long. V shed 4 bases and J shed 1 base, with 11 bases lying between them. Complete variable domain (other parts from reference TRBV30 and TRBJ1-5): SQTIHQWPATLVQPVGSPLSLECTVEGTSNPNLYWYRQAAGRGLQLLFYSVGIGQISSEVPQNLSASRPQDRQFILSSKKLLLSDSGFYLCAWTTGVSNQPQHFGDGTRLSIL.

CDR3 amino acids: CASSQDIQETQYF. For the CDR3, the DNA is TGCGCCAGCAGCCAAGATATCCAAGAGACCCAGTACTTC. This sequence joins TRBV4-3 and TRBJ2-5; D is unresolved. The length of the CDR3 is 13 residues. In germline, CDR1 is LGHNA, CDR2 YSLEER. Trimming took 0 bases from V and 1 from J, leaving 3 bases between them.

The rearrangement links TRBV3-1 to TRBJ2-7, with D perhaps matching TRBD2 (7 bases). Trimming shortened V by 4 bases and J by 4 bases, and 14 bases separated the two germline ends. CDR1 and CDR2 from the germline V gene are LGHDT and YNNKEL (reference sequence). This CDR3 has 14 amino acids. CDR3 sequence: CASSLRGGLYEQYF. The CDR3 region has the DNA TGTGCCAGCAGCCTAAGGGGGGGGTTGTACGAGCAGTACTTC.

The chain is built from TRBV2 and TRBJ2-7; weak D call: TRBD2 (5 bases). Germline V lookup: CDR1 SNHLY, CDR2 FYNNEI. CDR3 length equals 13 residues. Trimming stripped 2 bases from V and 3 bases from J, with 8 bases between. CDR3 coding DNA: TGTGCCAGCAGTGAAAGTGGGAGCTACGAGCAGTACTTC. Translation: CASSESGSYEQYF.

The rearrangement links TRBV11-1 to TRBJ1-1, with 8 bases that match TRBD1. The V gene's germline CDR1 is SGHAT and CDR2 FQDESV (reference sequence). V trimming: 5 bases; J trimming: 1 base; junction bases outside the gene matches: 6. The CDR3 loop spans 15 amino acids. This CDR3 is CASSHPTGENTEAFF. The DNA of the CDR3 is TGTGCCAGCAGCCACCCGACAGGGGAGAACACTGAAGCTTTCTTT. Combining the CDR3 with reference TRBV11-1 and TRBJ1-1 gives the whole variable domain EAEVAQSPRYKITEKSQAVAFWCDPISGHATLYWYRQILGQGPELLVQFQDESVVDDSQLPKDRFSAERLKGVDSTLKIQPAELGDSAMYLCASSHPTGENTEAFFGQGTRLTVV.

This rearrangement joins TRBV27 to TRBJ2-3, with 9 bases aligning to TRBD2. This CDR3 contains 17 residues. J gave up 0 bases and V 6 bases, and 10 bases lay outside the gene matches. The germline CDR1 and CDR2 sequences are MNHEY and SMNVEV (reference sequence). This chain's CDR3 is CASRYLSGGASTDTQYF. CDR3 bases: TGTGCCAGCAGGTACCTTAGCGGGGGTGCTAGCACAGATACGCAGTATTTT.

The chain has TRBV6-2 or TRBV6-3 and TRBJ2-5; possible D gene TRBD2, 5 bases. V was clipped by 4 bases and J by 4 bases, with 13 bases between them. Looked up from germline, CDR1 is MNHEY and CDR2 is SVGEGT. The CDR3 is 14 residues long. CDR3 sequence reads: CASSSTRRLETQYF. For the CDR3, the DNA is TGTGCCAGCAGTTCAACCCGGAGGTTAGAGACCCAGTACTTC.

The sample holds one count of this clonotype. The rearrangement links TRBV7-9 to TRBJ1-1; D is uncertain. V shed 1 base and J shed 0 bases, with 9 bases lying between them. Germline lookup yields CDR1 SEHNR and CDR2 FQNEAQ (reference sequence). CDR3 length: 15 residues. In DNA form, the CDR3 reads TGTGCCAGCAGCTTAGGACTCGACGTGAACACTGAAGCTTTCTTT. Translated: CASSLGLDVNTEAFF.